This T cell receptor (beta chain) was recorded in a study of blood T cell repertoires in COVID-19. Germline CDR1 is LNHDA and CDR2 is SQIVND (reference sequence). V lost 2 bases and J lost 5, with 9 bases in between. There are 13 residues in the CDR3. Only in-frame clones appear in the TCRdb table, and some are missing; sequencing was by immunoSEQ multiplex PCR. The sample lists 140,000 or so clones, around four fifths occurring once. This clone was counted ten times or more. Sequencing was done on a sample of peripheral blood. J is TRBJ2-5 and V is TRBV19; unclear D gene. This receptor was taken from a human donor in a cohort sampled during active COVID-19. The CDR3 reads CASSIQLRETQYF. The CDR3 bases are TGTGCCAGTAGTATACAGTTGAGGGAGACCCAGTACTTC.